This TCR beta chain was recovered during a study of blood T cell repertoires in COVID-19. For the study at large: Acute-phase and convalescent COVID-19 samples originated in the United States, Italy and Spain. From T cells, B-cell-depleted T cells, or PBMCs came the material, which was cDNA or gDNA.

After removal of 3 bases from V and 1 base from J, the junction contained 2 bases not matched to a gene. The CDR3 spans 14 residues. Germline loops: CDR1 GTSNPN, CDR2 SVGIG (reference sequence). Original handling: Amplifying reference gene primers gave estimates of nucleated cell counts. Clones were sequenced by immunoSEQ multiplex PCR, and TCRdb holds only the in-frame ones, with some missing. V, J and clone size were drawn from that table, and D and trimming were deduced from the DNA. The sample lists tens of thousands of clones, more than 70% seen once, with over 5% in the top ten. This TCR came from a woman aged 80 or older with acute or convalescent COVID-19. Material: peripheral blood. This sequence joins TRBV30 and TRBJ1-2; 10 nucleotides line up with TRBD1. Here the CDR3 DNA reads TGTGCCTGGAGCCGGGACAGGGGTAACTATGGCTACACCTTC. Translated, it gives CAWSRDRGNYGYTF. The whole variable domain, remainder taken from reference TRBV30 and TRBJ1-2, is SQTIHQWPATLVQPVGSPLSLECTVEGTSNPNLYWYRQAAGRGLQLLFYSVGIGQISSEVPQNLSASRPQDRQFILSSKKLLLSDSGFYLCAWSRDRGNYGYTFGSGTRLTVV.